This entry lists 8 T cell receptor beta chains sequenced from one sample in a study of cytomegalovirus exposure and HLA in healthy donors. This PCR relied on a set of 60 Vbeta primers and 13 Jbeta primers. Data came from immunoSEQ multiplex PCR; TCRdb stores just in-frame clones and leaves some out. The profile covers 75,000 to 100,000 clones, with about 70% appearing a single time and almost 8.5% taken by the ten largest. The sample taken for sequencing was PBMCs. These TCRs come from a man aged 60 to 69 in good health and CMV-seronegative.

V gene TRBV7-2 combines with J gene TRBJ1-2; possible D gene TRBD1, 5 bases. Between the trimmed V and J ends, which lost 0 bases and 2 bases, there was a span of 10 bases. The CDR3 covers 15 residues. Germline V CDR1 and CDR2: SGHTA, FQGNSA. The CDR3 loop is CASSLALAGNYGYTF. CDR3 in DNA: TGTGCCAGCAGCTTAGCACTGGCAGGGAACTATGGCTACACCTTC.

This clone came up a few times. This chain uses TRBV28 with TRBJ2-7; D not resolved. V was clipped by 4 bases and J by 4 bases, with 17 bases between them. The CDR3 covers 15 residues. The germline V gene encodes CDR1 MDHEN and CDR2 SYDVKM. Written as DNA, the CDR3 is TGTGCCAGCAGTTCAGACACCGCCATAGGATACGAGCAGTACTTC. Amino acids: CASSSDTAIGYEQYF.

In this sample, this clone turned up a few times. CDR3 in amino acids: CASSVQGAAGANVLTF. Here the CDR3 DNA reads TGTGCCAGCAGTGTACAGGGGGCGGCTGGGGCCAACGTCCTGACTTTC. V and J are TRBV2 and TRBJ2-6; TRBD1 aligns across 9 bases. The CDR3 sequence is 16 residues long. Unmatched junction bases numbered 3, after V lost 4 bases and J lost 2 bases. CDR1 is SNHLY, CDR2 FYNNEI, per germline. Looking up the rest from reference TRBV2 and TRBJ2-6 gives the full variable domain: EPEVTQTPSHQVTQMGQEVILRCVPISNHLYFYWYRQILGQKVEFLVSFYNNEISEKSEIFDDQFSVERPDGSNFTLKIRSTKLEDSAMYFCASSVQGAAGANVLTFGAGSRLTVL.

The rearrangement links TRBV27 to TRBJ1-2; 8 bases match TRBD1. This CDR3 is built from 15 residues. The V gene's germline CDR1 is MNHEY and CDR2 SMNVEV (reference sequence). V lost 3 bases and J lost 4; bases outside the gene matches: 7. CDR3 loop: CASSLTGVGAYGYTF. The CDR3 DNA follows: TGTGCCAGCAGTTTGACAGGGGTCGGGGCCTATGGCTACACCTTC.

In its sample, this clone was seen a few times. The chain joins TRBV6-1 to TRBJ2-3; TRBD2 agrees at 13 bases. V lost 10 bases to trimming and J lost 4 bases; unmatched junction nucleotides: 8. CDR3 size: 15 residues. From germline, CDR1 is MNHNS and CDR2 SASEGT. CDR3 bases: TGTGCCATCAGGACTAGCGGGGGACCTCCAGATACGCAGTATTTT. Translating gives CAIRTSGGPPDTQYF.

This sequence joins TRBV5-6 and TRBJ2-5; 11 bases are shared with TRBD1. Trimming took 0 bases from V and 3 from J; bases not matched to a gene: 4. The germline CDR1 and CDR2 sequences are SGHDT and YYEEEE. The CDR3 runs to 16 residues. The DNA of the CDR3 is TGTGCCAGCAGCTTGGGGACAGGGGGCGGAGAAGAGACCCAGTACTTC. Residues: CASSLGTGGGEETQYF.

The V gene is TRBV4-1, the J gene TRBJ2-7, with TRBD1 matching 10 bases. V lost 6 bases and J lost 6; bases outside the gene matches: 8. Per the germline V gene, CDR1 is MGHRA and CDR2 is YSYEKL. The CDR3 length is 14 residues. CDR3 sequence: CASRPGTGVGEQYF. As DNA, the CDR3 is TGCGCCAGCAGGCCCGGGACAGGGGTGGGCGAGCAGTACTTC.

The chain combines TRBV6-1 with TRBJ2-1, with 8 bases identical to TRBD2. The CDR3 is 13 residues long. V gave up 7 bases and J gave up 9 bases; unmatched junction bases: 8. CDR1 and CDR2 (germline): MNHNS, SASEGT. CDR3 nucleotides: TGTGCCAGCACCCCGACTAGCGAGGGTGAGCAGTTCTTC. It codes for CASTPTSEGEQFF.